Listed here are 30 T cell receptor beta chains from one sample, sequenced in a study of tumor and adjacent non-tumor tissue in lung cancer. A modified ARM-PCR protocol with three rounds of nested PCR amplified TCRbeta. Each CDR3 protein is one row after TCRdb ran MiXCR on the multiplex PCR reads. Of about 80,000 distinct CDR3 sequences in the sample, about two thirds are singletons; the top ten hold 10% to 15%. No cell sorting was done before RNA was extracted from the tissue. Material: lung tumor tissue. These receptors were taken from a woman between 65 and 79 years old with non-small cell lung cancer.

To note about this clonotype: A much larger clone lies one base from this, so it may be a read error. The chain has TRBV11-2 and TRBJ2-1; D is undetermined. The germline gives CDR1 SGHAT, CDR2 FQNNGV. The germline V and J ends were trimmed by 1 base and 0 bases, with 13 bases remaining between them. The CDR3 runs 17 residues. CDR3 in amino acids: CASSLVDVSSSYNEQFF. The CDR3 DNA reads TGTGCCAGCAGCTTAGTGGATGTTTCGAGCTCCTACAATGAGCAGTTCTTC.

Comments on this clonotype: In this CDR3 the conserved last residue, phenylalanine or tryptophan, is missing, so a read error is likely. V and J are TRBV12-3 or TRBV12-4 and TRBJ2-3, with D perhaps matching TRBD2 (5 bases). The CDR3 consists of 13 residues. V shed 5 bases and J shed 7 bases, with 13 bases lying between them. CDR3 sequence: CASSTTTGNTQYY. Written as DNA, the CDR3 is TGTGCCAGCAGTACGACTACGGGAAATACGCAGTATTAT.

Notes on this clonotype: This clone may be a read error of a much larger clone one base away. CDR3: CRVQDPSGRTYNEQFF. CDR3 nucleotide sequence: TGCCGTGTTCAAGATCCGAGCGGGAGGACCTACAATGAGCAGTTCTTC. This chain connects TRBV20-1 to TRBJ2-1; 9 bases fit TRBD2. This CDR3 contains 16 residues. Germline CDR1 DFQATT, CDR2 SNEGSKA (reference sequence).

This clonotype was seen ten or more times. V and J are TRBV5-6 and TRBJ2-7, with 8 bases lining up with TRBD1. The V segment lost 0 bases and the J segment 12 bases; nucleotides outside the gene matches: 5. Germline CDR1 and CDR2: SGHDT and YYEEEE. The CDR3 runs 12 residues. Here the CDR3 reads CASSLADRATYF. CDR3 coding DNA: TGTGCCAGCAGCTTGGCGGACAGGGCGACGTACTTC.

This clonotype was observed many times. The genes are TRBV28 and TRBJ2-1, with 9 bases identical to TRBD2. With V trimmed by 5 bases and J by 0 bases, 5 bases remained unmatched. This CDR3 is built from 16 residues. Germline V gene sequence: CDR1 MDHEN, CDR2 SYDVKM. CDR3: CASSGGGLASYNEQFF. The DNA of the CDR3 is TGTGCCAGCAGTGGTGGGGGACTAGCCTCCTACAATGAGCAGTTCTTC. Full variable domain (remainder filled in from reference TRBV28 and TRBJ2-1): DVKVTQSSRYLVKRTGEKVFLECVQDMDHENMFWYRQDPGLGLRLIYFSYDVKMKEKGDIPEGYSVSREKKERFSLILESASTNQTSMYLCASSGGGLASYNEQFFGPGTRLTVL.

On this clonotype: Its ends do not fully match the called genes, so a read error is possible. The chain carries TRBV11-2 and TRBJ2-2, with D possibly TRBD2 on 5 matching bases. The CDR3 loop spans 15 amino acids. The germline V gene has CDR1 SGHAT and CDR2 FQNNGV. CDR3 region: CASGIPVTNTGELFF. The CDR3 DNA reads TGTGCCAGCGGCATACCGGTTACGAACACCGGGGAACTGTTTTTT.

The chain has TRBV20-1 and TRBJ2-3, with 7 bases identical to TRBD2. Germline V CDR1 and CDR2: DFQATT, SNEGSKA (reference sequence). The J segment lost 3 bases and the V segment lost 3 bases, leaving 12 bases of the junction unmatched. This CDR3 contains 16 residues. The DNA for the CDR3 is TGCAGTGCTAGTTCAATGGGGGGGGAGGCTACAGATACGCAGTATTTT. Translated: CSASSMGGEATDTQYF.

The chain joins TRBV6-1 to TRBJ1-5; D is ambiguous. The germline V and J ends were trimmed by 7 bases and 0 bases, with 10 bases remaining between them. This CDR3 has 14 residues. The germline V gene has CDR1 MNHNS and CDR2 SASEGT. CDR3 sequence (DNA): TGTGCCAGCAATACAGACGGTAGCAATCAGCCCCAGCATTTT. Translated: CASNTDGSNQPQHF.

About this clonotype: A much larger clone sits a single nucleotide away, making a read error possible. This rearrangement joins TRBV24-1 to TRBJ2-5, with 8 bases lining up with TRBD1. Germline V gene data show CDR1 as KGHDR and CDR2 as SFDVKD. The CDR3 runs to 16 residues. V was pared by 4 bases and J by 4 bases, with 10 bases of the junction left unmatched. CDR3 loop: CATSERQGALGETQYF. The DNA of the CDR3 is TGTGCCACCAGTGAACGGCAGGGGGCTCTAGGAGAGACCCAGTACTTC.

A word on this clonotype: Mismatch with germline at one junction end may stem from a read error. The CDR3 sequence: CTSTAGTGTYEQYF. Here the CDR3 DNA reads TGTACCAGCACCGCCGGGACAGGGACCTACGAGCAGTACTTC. The J gene is TRBJ2-7, the V gene TRBV28, with TRBD1 identical over 9 bases. Germline V gives CDR1 MDHEN, CDR2 SYDVKM. The CDR3 length is 14 residues.

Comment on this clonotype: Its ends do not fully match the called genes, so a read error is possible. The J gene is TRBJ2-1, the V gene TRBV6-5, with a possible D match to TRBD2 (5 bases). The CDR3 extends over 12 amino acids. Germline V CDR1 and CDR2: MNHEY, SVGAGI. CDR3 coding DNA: TGTACCAGCAGTTACTCGAGGGATGAGCAGTTCTTC. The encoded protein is CTSSYSRDEQFF.

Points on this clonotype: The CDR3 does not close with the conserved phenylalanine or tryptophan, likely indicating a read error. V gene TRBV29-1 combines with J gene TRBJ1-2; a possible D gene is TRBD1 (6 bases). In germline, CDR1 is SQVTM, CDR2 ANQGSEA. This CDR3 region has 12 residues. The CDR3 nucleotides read TGCAGTGCCAGGACAGTTAACTATGGCTACACCTTA. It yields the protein CSARTVNYGYTL.

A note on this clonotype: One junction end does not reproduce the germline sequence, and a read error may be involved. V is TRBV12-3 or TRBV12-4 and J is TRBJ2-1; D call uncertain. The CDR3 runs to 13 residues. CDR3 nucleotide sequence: TGTGACAGCAGTTTAGGAAGGGTGGGTGAGCGGTTCTTC. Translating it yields CDSSLGRVGERFF.

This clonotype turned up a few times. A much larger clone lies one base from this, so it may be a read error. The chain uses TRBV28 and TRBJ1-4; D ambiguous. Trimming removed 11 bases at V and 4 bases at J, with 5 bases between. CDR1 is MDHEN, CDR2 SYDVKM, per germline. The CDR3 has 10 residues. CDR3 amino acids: CAGRNEKLFF. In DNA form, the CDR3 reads TGTGCCGGCCGTAATGAAAAACTGTTTTTT.

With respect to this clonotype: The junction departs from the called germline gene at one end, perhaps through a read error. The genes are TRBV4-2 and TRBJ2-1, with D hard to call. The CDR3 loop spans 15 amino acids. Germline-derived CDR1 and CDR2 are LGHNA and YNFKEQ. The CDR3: CASRQDGIENNEQFF. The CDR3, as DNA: TGTGCCAGCAGGCAAGATGGGATCGAGAACAATGAGCAGTTCTTC.

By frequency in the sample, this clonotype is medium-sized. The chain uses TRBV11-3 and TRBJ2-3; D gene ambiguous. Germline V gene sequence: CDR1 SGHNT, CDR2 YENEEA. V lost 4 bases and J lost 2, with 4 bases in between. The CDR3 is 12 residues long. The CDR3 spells CASSSNTDTQYF. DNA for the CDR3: TGTGCCAGCAGCTCAAACACAGATACGCAGTATTTT.

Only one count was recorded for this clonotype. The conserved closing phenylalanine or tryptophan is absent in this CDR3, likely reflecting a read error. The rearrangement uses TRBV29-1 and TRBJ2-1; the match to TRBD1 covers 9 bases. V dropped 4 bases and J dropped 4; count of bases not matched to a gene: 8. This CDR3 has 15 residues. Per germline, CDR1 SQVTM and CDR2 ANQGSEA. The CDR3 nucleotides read TGCAGCGTTGCAATAAAGACAGGGGGTTACAATGAGCAGTTCTTA. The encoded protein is CSVAIKTGGYNEQFL.

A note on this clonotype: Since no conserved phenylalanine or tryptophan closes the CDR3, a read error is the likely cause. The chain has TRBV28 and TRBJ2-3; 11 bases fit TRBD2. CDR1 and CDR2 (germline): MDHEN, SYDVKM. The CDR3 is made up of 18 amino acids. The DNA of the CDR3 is TGTGCCAGCAGTTTCACTCCTGGACTAGCGGGTTCCACAGTTACGCAGTATCCT. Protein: CASSFTPGLAGSTVTQYP.

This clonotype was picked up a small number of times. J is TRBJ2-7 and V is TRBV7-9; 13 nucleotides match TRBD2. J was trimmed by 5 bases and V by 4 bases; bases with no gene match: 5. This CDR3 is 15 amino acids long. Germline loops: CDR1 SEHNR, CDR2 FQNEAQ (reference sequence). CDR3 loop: CASSSGLAGVDEQYF. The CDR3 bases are TGTGCCAGCAGCTCAGGACTAGCGGGAGTCGACGAGCAGTACTTC.

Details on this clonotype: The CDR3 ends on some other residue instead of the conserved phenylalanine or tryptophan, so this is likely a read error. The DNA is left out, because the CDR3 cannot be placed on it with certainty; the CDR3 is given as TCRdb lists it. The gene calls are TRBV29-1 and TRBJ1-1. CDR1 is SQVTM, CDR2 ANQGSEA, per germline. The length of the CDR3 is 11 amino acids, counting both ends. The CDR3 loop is CNAWVVSKGLI.

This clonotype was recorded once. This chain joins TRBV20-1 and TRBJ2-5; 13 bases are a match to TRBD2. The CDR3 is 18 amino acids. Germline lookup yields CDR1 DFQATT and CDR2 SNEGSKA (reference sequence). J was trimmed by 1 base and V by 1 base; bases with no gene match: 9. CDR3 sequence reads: CSARGFGGLAGIQETQYF. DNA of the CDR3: TGCAGTGCTAGAGGTTTCGGGGGACTAGCGGGAATCCAAGAGACCCAGTACTTC.

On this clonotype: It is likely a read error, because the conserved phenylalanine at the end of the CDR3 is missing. The CDR3 protein is CVSTLTGDSYGQYY. For the CDR3, the DNA is TGTGTCAGTACCCTAACGGGAGATTCTTACGGGCAGTACTAC. J is TRBJ2-7 and V is TRBV28, with TRBD2 as a possible D gene (6 bases). The CDR3 is 14 residues long. Germline V gene lookup returns CDR1 MDHEN and CDR2 SYDVKM.

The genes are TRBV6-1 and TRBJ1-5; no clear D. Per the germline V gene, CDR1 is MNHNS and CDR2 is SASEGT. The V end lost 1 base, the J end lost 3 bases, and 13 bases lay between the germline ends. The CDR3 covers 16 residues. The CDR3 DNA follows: TGTGCCAGCAGTGAAGACTGGGCAGGCAACAATCAGCCCCAGCATTTT. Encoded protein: CASSEDWAGNNQPQHF.

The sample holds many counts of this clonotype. The DNA for the CDR3 is TGTGCCTGGAGTGTACAGGGGGCGGCGGCTTTCTTT. Its protein is CAWSVQGAAAFF. This chain joins TRBV30 and TRBJ1-1, with TRBD1 matching 9 bases. The V gene's germline CDR1 is GTSNPN and CDR2 SVGIG (reference sequence). The length of the CDR3 is 12 residues. V was pared by 0 bases and J by 11 bases, with 4 bases of the junction left unmatched. Drawing the rest from reference TRBV30 and TRBJ1-1, the complete variable domain is SQTIHQWPATLVQPVGSPLSLECTVEGTSNPNLYWYRQAAGRGLQLLFYSVGIGQISSEVPQNLSASRPQDRQFILSSKKLLLSDSGFYLCAWSVQGAAAFFGQGTRLTVV.

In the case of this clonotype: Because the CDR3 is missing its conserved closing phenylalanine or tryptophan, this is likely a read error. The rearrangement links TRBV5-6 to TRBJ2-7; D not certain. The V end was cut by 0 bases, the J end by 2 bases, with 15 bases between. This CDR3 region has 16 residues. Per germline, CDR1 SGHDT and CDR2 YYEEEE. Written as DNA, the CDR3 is TGTGCCAGCAGCTTGGTAGCATGGGCAGGAACCTACGAGCAGTACCTC. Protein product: CASSLVAWAGTYEQYL.

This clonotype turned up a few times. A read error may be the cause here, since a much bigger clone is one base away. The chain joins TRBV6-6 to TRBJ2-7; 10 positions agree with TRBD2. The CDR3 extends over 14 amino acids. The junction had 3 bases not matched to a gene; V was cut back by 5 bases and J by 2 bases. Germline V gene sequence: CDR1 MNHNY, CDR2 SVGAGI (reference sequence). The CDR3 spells CASSPAGGTYEQYF. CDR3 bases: TGTGCCAGCAGTCCAGCGGGAGGGACCTACGAGCAGTACTTC.

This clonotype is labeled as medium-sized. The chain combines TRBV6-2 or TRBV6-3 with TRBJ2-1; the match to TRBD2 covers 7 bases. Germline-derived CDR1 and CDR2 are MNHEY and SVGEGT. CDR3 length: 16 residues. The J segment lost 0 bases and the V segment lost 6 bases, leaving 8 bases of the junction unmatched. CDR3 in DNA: TGTGCCAGCAGATCGGCGGGCGGGAGCTCCTACAATGAGCAGTTCTTC. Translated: CASRSAGGSSYNEQFF.

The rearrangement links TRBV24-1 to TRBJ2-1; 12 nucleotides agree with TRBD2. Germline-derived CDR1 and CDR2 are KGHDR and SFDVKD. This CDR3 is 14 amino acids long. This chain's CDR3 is CITSGLAGHNEQFF. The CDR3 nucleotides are TGTATCACCAGCGGACTAGCGGGACACAATGAGCAGTTCTTC.

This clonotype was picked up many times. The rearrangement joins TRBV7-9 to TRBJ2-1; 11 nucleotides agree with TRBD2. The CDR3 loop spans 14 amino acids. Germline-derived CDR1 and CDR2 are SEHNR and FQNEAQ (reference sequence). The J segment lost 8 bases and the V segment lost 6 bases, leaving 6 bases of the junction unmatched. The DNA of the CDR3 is TGTGCCAGCAGACTAGCGGGAGCGACGTATGAGCAGTTCTTC. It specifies CASRLAGATYEQFF.

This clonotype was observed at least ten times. The CDR3 DNA follows: TGCGCCAGCAGCCCTAGGACAGGGGAGTACTACGAGCAGTACTTC. It yields the protein CASSPRTGEYYEQYF. This chain joins TRBV5-1 and TRBJ2-7; 9 bases are a match to TRBD1. This CDR3 has 15 amino acids. CDR1 is SGHRS, CDR2 YFSETQ, per germline. V shed 4 bases, J shed 3 bases, and the junction held 8 bases outside the gene matches.